The 15 T cell receptor beta chains below were found in one sample sequenced in a study of post-analysis software for immune sequencing data. These TCRs' antigens remain unknown. Study-level results: Patients used about 5 TRBV segments, including TRBV5-6, TRBV5-1 and TRBV20-1, more often than controls.

Sequencing libraries made from TCR beta cDNA carried unique molecular identifiers. TCRdb analysed the PCR reads with MiXCR anew, one entry per CDR3 protein. Of hundreds of thousands of distinct CDR3 sequences in the sample, about 27% were seen once. What was sequenced was blood. The source is a girl under 18 with multiple sclerosis.

This clonotype was counted between two and nine times. V usage is TRBV3-1 and J usage is TRBJ2-4, with 8 bases that match TRBD1. The J call may be in error: the DNA end matches TRBJ2-7 better. CDR3 length: 14 residues. Per the germline V gene, CDR1 is LGHDT and CDR2 is YNNKEL (reference sequence). In DNA, the CDR3 is TGTGCCAGCAGCCGGGCAGGGGGCCCCTACGAGCAGTACTTC. It is translated as CASSRAGGPYEQYF.

This chain connects TRBV12-3 or TRBV12-4 to TRBJ2-3; no definite D call. Trimming pared 6 bases from V and 0 bases from J, leaving 10 bases between. The CDR3 covers 14 residues. The CDR3 region has the DNA TGTGCCAGCAGGCGGCAAACGAGCACAGATACGCAGTATTTT. Amino acids: CASRRQTSTDTQYF.

The chain has TRBV27 and TRBJ2-7; D may be TRBD1 (5 bases). Per the germline V gene, CDR1 is MNHEY and CDR2 is SMNVEV (reference sequence). The CDR3 consists of 16 residues. Trimming took off 0 bases at V and 3 bases at J, with 15 bases between the two ends. CDR3 sequence reads: CASSLSGFKGNYEQYF. Here the CDR3 DNA reads TGTGCCAGCAGTTTATCGGGGTTTAAGGGGAACTACGAGCAGTACTTC.

V usage is TRBV7-9 and J usage is TRBJ1-2, with 9 bases fitting TRBD1. This CDR3 contains 13 residues. V dropped 2 bases and J dropped 10; count of bases not matched to a gene: 5. CDR1 and CDR2 (germline): SEHNR, FQNEAQ (reference sequence). The CDR3 loop reads CASSLRDRADYTF. As DNA, the CDR3 is TGTGCCAGCAGCTTACGGGACAGGGCTGACTACACCTTC.

The sample holds a few counts of this clonotype. The chain links TRBV2 to TRBJ2-3, with TRBD2 identical over 8 bases. Trimming took 3 bases from V and 2 from J; bases not matched to a gene: 16. CDR1 is SNHLY, CDR2 FYNNEI, per germline. CDR3 length: 19 amino acids. The CDR3 here is CASSEPTGPRGGHTDTQYF. CDR3 in DNA: TGTGCCAGCAGTGAGCCCACGGGCCCTCGGGGGGGCCACACAGATACGCAGTATTTT.

This clonotype showed up just a few times. This chain links TRBV5-6 with TRBJ1-2; D not resolved. The germline V gene encodes CDR1 SGHDT and CDR2 YYEEEE. Trimming took 3 bases from V and 8 from J, leaving 20 bases between them. This CDR3 spans 15 amino acids. The CDR3 reads CASSSLPGLRRGYTF. The CDR3 DNA reads as TGTGCCAGCAGCTCCCTCCCGGGCCTCCGTCGGGGCTACACCTTC.

This clonotype appeared a few times. The chain couples TRBV7-2 to TRBJ2-1, with D perhaps TRBD2 (5 bases). Germline V CDR1 and CDR2: SGHTA, FQGNSA. This CDR3 spans 15 amino acids. V was clipped by 6 bases and J by 2 bases, with 14 bases between them. The CDR3 DNA reads TGTGCCAGCAGGGCCCCGGGGTACACCTACAATGAGCAGTTCTTC. This encodes CASRAPGYTYNEQFF.

This chain connects TRBV4-3 to TRBJ2-7, with D hard to call. V lost 4 bases and J lost 0, with 10 bases in between. This CDR3 has 14 residues. The germline V gene has CDR1 LGHNA and CDR2 YSLEER. CDR3: CASSPGFPSYEQYF. CDR3 DNA sequence: TGCGCCAGCAGCCCCGGGTTTCCCTCCTACGAGCAGTACTTC.

This clonotype showed up just a few times. The CDR3 DNA reads as TGTGCCAGCAGTGAAGTCTTGGAGGAGTTCTATGGCTACACCTTC. This sequence encodes CASSEVLEEFYGYTF. The rearrangement links TRBV6-1 to TRBJ1-2; D call uncertain. CDR1 MNHNS and CDR2 SASEGT come from the germline V gene. V gave up 1 base and J gave up 4 bases, with 13 bases separating them. The CDR3 length is 15 residues.

The chain carries TRBV3-1 and TRBJ2-5; D could derive from TRBD1 or TRBD2 (5 bases each). Germline lookup yields CDR1 LGHDT and CDR2 YNNKEL (reference sequence). V gave up 1 base and J gave up 11 bases, with 17 bases separating them. The CDR3 length is 14 residues. The CDR3 DNA follows: TGTGCCAGCAGCCAAGCTGACGGTAGCAGGGAGCAGTACTTC. Translation gives CASSQADGSREQYF.

At least ten counts were recorded for this clonotype. This chain links TRBV10-3 with TRBJ2-1; 9 positions match TRBD2. CDR3 length equals 15 residues. In germline, CDR1 is ENHRY, CDR2 SYGVKD. After removal of 1 base from V and 8 bases from J, the junction contained 6 bases not matched to a gene. CDR3 DNA sequence: TGTGCCATCAGTGAGTTGGCGGGAGGGTTGGATGAGCAGTTCTTC. Translated: CAISELAGGLDEQFF.

This sequence joins TRBV29-1 and TRBJ2-5, with a possible D match to TRBD1 (6 bases). The CDR3 totals 13 residues. V was trimmed by 5 bases and J by 5 bases, leaving 15 bases between them. Germline V CDR1 and CDR2: SQVTM, ANQGSEA. CDR3 amino acids: CSVSRWQGETQYF. The DNA of the CDR3 is TGCAGCGTTTCGCGGTGGCAGGGGGAGACCCAGTACTTC.

This clonotype was recorded a few times. The rearrangement links TRBV18 to TRBJ2-1; maybe TRBD1 (5 bases). The CDR3 runs 11 residues. V gave up 6 bases and J gave up 12 bases, with 12 bases separating them. Germline V gene lookup returns CDR1 KGHSH and CDR2 LQKENI. CDR3: CASSGPQGQFF. The CDR3 DNA follows: TGTGCCAGCTCGGGGCCCCAGGGGCAGTTCTTC.

This chain links TRBV3-1 with TRBJ2-7; tentatively, D is TRBD1 or TRBD2 (7 bases each). Looked up from germline, CDR1 is LGHDT and CDR2 is YNNKEL (reference sequence). CDR3 length: 15 residues. Deletions cut 1 base from V and 6 bases from J, with 16 bases between. CDR3 DNA sequence: TGTGCCAGCAGCCAAGCTGGGAGGGGGCTAGGCGAGCAGTACTTC. It translates to CASSQAGRGLGEQYF.

This clonotype was observed a handful of times. This chain connects TRBV12-3 or TRBV12-4 to TRBJ1-5, with 8 nucleotides matching TRBD1. Trimming took 6 bases from V and 7 from J; bases not matched to a gene: 5. This CDR3 is built from 13 residues. The CDR3 reads CASRTGANQPQHF. The DNA for the CDR3 is TGTGCCAGCAGGACAGGGGCTAACCAGCCCCAGCATTTT.